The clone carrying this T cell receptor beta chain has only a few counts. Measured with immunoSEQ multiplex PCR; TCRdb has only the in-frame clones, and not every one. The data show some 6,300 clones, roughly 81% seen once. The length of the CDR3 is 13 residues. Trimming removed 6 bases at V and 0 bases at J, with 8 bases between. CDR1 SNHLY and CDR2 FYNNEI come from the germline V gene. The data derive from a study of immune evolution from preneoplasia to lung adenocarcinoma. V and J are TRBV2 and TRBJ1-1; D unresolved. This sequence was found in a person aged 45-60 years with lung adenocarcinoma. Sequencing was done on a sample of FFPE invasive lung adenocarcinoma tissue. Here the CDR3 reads CASSTMMNTEAFF. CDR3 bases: TGTGCCAGCAGCACGATGATGAACACTGAAGCTTTCTTT.